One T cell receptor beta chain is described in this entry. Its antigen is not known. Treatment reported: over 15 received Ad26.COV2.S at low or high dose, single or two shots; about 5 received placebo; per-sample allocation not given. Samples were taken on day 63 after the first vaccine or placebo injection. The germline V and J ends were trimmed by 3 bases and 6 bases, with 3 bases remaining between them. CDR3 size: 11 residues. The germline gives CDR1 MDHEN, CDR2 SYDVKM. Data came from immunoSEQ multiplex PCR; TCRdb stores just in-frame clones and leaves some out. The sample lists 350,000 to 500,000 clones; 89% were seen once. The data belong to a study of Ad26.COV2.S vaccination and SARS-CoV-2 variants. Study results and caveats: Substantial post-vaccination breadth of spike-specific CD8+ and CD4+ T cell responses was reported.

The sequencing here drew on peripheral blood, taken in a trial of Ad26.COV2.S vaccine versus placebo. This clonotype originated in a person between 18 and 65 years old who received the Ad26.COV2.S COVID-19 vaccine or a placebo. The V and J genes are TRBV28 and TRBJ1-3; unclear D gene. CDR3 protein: CASSFKNTIYF. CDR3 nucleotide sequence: TGTGCCAGCAGTTTTAAAAACACCATATATTTT.